This T cell receptor (beta chain) appears in the sequencing data of a study of Graves' ophthalmopathy and Graves' hyperthyroidism. A roughly 9.3 ml volume of fresh peripheral blood provided the PBMCs. V dropped 5 bases and J dropped 7; count of bases not matched to a gene: 3. This CDR3 is built from 13 residues. Germline V gene sequence: CDR1 PRHDT, CDR2 FYEKMQ (reference sequence). RNA transcripts were the source from which TCR beta CDR3 regions were amplified. HTBI primers served in a first-round RT-PCR, which a second-round multiplex PCR followed. TCRdb re-called the multiplex PCR reads with MiXCR, one entry per CDR3 protein. The repertoire has tens of thousands of distinct CDR3 sequences, about 50% of them found once; the top ten carry roughly 24%.

The V and J genes are TRBV13 and TRBJ1-4; the match to TRBD1 covers 8 bases. This receptor was obtained from an adult woman with stable Graves' hyperthyroidism. Sequencing used peripheral blood. CDR3 protein: CASSVTGGEKLFF. The CDR3 region has the DNA TGTGCCAGCAGCGTAACAGGGGGTGAAAAACTGTTTTTT. The full variable domain, with the rest looked up from reference TRBV13 and TRBJ1-4, is AAGVIQSPRHLIKEKRETATLKCYPIPRHDTVYWYQQGPGQDPQFLISFYEKMQSDKGSIPDRFSAQQFSDYHSELNMSSLELGDSALYFCASSVTGGEKLFFGSGTQLSVL.